The 21 T cell receptor beta chains given below trace back to one sample, sequenced in a study of blood T cell repertoires in COVID-19. The assay was immunoSEQ multiplex PCR, and TCRdb's table has in-frame clones only and misses some. This sample has 85,000 to 100,000 clones, with about nine tenths found just once. Specimen: peripheral blood. Source of these receptors: a man between 60 and 75 years old with acute or convalescent COVID-19.

V usage is TRBV6-5 and J usage is TRBJ1-4; 7 bases line up with TRBD1. The CDR3 is 13 amino acids. The V gene's germline CDR1 is MNHEY and CDR2 SVGAGI. The junction had 0 bases not matched to a gene; V was cut back by 8 bases and J by 0 bases. The CDR3 loop is CASDRATNEKLFF. CDR3 nucleotide sequence: TGTGCCAGCGACAGGGCAACTAATGAAAAACTGTTTTTT.

The CDR3 nucleotides are TGTGCCAGCAGCTCCCACGGGGGGCAGGGGTCGAAGGGCTACACCTTC. This encodes CASSSHGGQGSKGYTF. This sequence joins TRBV7-9 and TRBJ1-2; a weak D match, TRBD1 (6 bases). Germline V gives CDR1 SEHNR, CDR2 FQNEAQ (reference sequence). Trimming took 4 bases from V and 8 from J, leaving 23 bases between them. CDR3 size: 16 residues.

The chain combines TRBV28 with TRBJ1-2, with D possibly being TRBD1 (5 bases). V was pared by 3 bases and J by 3 bases, with 8 bases between. Germline values: CDR1 MDHEN, CDR2 SYDVKM. This CDR3 is 13 amino acids long. CDR3 bases: TGTGCCAGCAGTTTTAGGGGCCACTATGGCTACACCTTC. This encodes CASSFRGHYGYTF.

The chain uses TRBV6-5 and TRBJ1-1; the D gene is possibly TRBD1 (6 bases). The length of the CDR3 is 15 residues. The germline CDR1 and CDR2 sequences are MNHEY and SVGAGI. V lost 4 bases, J lost 3 bases, and 15 bases lay in between. The CDR3, as DNA: TGTGCCAGCAGTTTCACCTGGGGGCCGTACACTGAAGCTTTCTTT. The encoded protein is CASSFTWGPYTEAFF.

This sequence joins TRBV10-3 and TRBJ1-2, with a weak D call TRBD1 (5 bases). Germline CDR1 and CDR2: ENHRY and SYGVKD. V gave up 0 bases and J gave up 2 bases, with 13 bases separating them. The CDR3 contains 16 residues. CDR3 amino acids: CAISESSGAANYGYTF. As DNA, the CDR3 is TGTGCCATCAGTGAGTCGAGCGGGGCCGCAAACTATGGCTACACCTTC.

This clone was counted a single time. V and J are TRBV27 and TRBJ1-2; D unclear. The V end was cut by 2 bases, the J end by 8 bases, with 12 bases between. The CDR3 runs to 13 residues. The germline V gene has CDR1 MNHEY and CDR2 SMNVEV (reference sequence). The CDR3 sequence is CASSLNRWEGYTF. CDR3 in DNA: TGTGCCAGCAGTTTAAATCGATGGGAGGGCTACACCTTC.

The rearrangement joins TRBV3-1 (or the pseudogene TRBV3-2) to TRBJ1-6; D uncertain. V was cut by 1 base and J by 8 bases, with 12 bases left in between. The CDR3 totals 15 residues. CDR1 is LGHDT and CDR2 is YNNKEL in the germline V gene (reference sequence). CDR3 region: CASSQVSGKDSPLHF. CDR3 DNA sequence: TGTGCCAGCAGCCAAGTATCGGGAAAAGATTCACCCCTCCACTTT.

The CDR3 nucleotides are TGTGCCAGCAGTTACCATCAGTACACCGGGGAGCTGTTTTTT. It encodes CASSYHQYTGELFF. This chain uses TRBV6-5 with TRBJ2-2; D not certain. V lost 2 bases and J lost 3, with 7 bases in between. The CDR3 is made up of 14 amino acids. Germline-derived CDR1 and CDR2 are MNHEY and SVGAGI.

The chain combines TRBV5-1 with TRBJ1-3, with unresolved D. V was trimmed by 0 bases and J by 4 bases, leaving 11 bases between them. The germline gives CDR1 SGHRS, CDR2 YFSETQ. This CDR3 has 15 residues. As DNA, the CDR3 is TGCGCCAGCAGCTTGGAAGGAGGAGGAGGAAACACCATATATTTT. This translates into CASSLEGGGGNTIYF.

The chain carries TRBV9 and TRBJ1-2; 9 bases agree with TRBD1. Trimming took 2 bases from V and 7 from J; bases not matched to a gene: 3. The CDR3 length is 13 residues. Germline V gene data show CDR1 as SGDLS and CDR2 as YYNGEE. The CDR3 DNA is TGTGCCAGCAGCGTCACAGGGGGCGGTGGCTACACCTTC. Residues: CASSVTGGGGYTF. The variable domain in full, completed from reference TRBV9 and TRBJ1-2, reads DSGVTQTPKHLITATGQRVTLRCSPRSGDLSVYWYQQSLDQGLQFLIQYYNGEERAKGNILERFSAQQFPDLHSELNLSSLELGDSALYFCASSVTGGGGYTFGSGTRLTVV.

There are a few counts of this clone. The rearrangement links TRBV6-5 to TRBJ1-6; the D gene is possibly TRBD1 (6 bases). This CDR3 comprises 14 residues. Trimming pared 4 bases from V and 14 bases from J, leaving 18 bases between. Germline V gene data show CDR1 as MNHEY and CDR2 as SVGAGI. The CDR3 here is CASSSRGGLRALHF. CDR3 sequence (DNA): TGTGCCAGCAGTTCCCGCGGGGGGCTTCGGGCCCTCCACTTT.

The chain has TRBV11-2 and TRBJ1-5, with D possibly matching TRBD1 (5 bases). V lost 0 bases and J 9 bases, leaving 15 bases between the germline ends. This CDR3 contains 15 residues. CDR1 and CDR2 (germline): SGHAT, FQNNGV. The CDR3 coding sequence is TGTGCCAGCAGCTTAGATACGGCAGGGTCGCGGCCCCAGCATTTT. The encoded protein is CASSLDTAGSRPQHF.

This sequence joins TRBV6-1 and TRBJ1-1, with D perhaps matching TRBD1 (6 bases). The CDR3 consists of 16 residues. Trimming took 4 bases from V and 0 from J, leaving 15 bases between them. Per the germline V gene, CDR1 is MNHNS and CDR2 is SASEGT. CDR3 protein: CASSGRTVIMNTEAFF. The CDR3 bases are TGTGCCAGCAGTGGGCGGACAGTTATTATGAACACTGAAGCTTTCTTT.

V gene TRBV30 combines with J gene TRBJ1-2, with unresolved D. In germline, CDR1 is GTSNPN, CDR2 SVGIG (reference sequence). The length of the CDR3 is 14 residues. With 4 bases removed from V and 1 base from J, the gap between germline ends came to 13 bases. CDR3 sequence reads: CAWIMTPFNYGYTF. The CDR3, as DNA: TGTGCCTGGATTATGACTCCCTTTAACTATGGCTACACCTTC.

J is TRBJ1-3 and V is TRBV7-9, with TRBD1 matching over 10 bases. Germline CDR1 is SEHNR and CDR2 is FQNEAQ (reference sequence). V lost 6 bases, J lost 0 bases, and 8 bases stayed unmatched. This CDR3 has 17 amino acids. The CDR3 nucleotides are TGTGCCAGCAGACCTTCCGGGACAGGGGTCTCTGGAAACACCATATATTTT. Its protein product is CASRPSGTGVSGNTIYF.

Only one count was recorded for this clone. The gene calls are TRBV16 and TRBJ1-2; TRBD1 aligns across 8 bases. Germline CDR1 and CDR2: KGHSY and FQNENV. This CDR3 spans 15 amino acids. Trimming at V came to 4 bases and at J to 3 bases, leaving 7 bases not matched to a gene. This CDR3 is CASSPKGQADYGYTF. The CDR3 DNA reads as TGTGCCAGCAGCCCCAAGGGACAGGCGGACTATGGCTACACCTTC.

The chain combines TRBV5-4 with TRBJ2-2, with 8 bases fitting TRBD2. Germline lookup yields CDR1 SGHNT and CDR2 YYREEE (reference sequence). The trim removed 0 bases at V and 0 bases at J, leaving 4 bases unmatched. CDR3 length equals 17 residues. The CDR3 DNA is TGTGCCAGCAGCTTGGAACTAGCGGCCGCGAACACCGGGGAGCTGTTTTTT. This translates into CASSLELAAANTGELFF.

This chain links TRBV5-5 with TRBJ1-2; the D gene is possibly TRBD1 (5 bases). Looked up from germline, CDR1 is SGHKS and CDR2 is YYEKEE (reference sequence). This CDR3 has 16 residues. Trimming took 0 bases from V and 0 from J, leaving 12 bases between them. CDR3 loop: CASSLVQDHSNYGYTF. CDR3 nucleotides: TGTGCCAGCAGCTTGGTACAGGATCATTCTAACTATGGCTACACCTTC.

The V and J genes are TRBV5-1 and TRBJ2-5; 8 nucleotides align to TRBD2. Germline lookup yields CDR1 SGHRS and CDR2 YFSETQ. The CDR3 is made up of 16 amino acids. The V gene end was trimmed by 3 bases and the J gene end by 0 bases; junction bases not matched to a gene: 7. The CDR3 loop is CASSSGTGGYQETQYF. For the CDR3, the DNA is TGCGCCAGCAGCTCTGGGACGGGGGGGTACCAAGAGACCCAGTACTTC.

The V gene is TRBV12-3 or TRBV12-4, the J gene TRBJ1-1; D is unresolved. The CDR3 is 13 amino acids. V dropped 6 bases and J dropped 0 bases, with 8 bases sitting between them. The CDR3 DNA follows: TGTGCCAGCAGCCTGGAGGTGAACACTGAAGCTTTCTTT. It translates to CASSLEVNTEAFF.

The V and J genes are TRBV25-1 and TRBJ1-6; no clear D. CDR3 size: 13 residues. The V end lost 9 bases, the J end lost 6 bases, and 12 bases lay between the germline ends. CDR1 is MGHDK, CDR2 SYGVNS, per germline. DNA of the CDR3: TGTGCCAGTGAGGAGGCTCTTAATTCACCCCTCCACTTT. This encodes CASEEALNSPLHF.